This TCR beta chain appears in the sequencing data of a study of T cell responses to AZD1222 COVID-19 vaccine. Only in-frame clones appear in the TCRdb table, and some are missing; sequencing was by immunoSEQ multiplex PCR. The repertoire holds approximately 100,000 clones, with around 95% as singletons. In its sample, this clone was seen once. Source: peripheral blood, taken on day 0 of AZD1222 vaccination. The receptor was isolated from an adult in good health.

DNA for the CDR3: TGTGCCAGCAGCCAAACGGGGGTCCGGAACACTGAAGCTTTCTTT. Translated: CASSQTGVRNTEAFF. V usage is TRBV7-9 and J usage is TRBJ1-1, with D maybe TRBD1 (5 bases). The CDR3 runs to 15 residues. Germline V gene data show CDR1 as SEHNR and CDR2 as FQNEAQ (reference sequence). The germline V and J ends were trimmed by 5 bases and 1 base, with 14 bases remaining between them.